This TCR beta chain originates from a study of shared clonotypes between healthy human individuals. Sequencing was performed with immunoSEQ multiplex PCR; in TCRdb, only in-frame clones are kept and a portion is missing. This sample carries around 1.1 million clones, 75% to 85% of them seen once, and the ten largest clones take roughly 0.62%. The CDR3 consists of 15 residues. The germline CDR1 and CDR2 sequences are SGHDT and YYEEEE. The V gene lost 0 bases and the J gene lost 1 base, with 7 bases spanning the gap. To note about this clone: The antigen is undetermined.

The study, taken as a whole, reports: Sequencing depth was predicted to influence how clonotypes are shared among donors.

The specimen sequenced was memory CD4+ T cells from PBMCs. Subset specified: CD45RA-negative fraction. The TCR sequence derives from a man in his late teens or twenties in good health. Some clones in this sample may be carry-over from other donors' samples. The chain carries TRBV5-6 and TRBJ2-2; D unclear. The CDR3 sequence: CASSLVRQNTGELFF. CDR3 nucleotide sequence: TGTGCCAGCAGCTTGGTCCGGCAGAACACCGGGGAGCTGTTTTTT.